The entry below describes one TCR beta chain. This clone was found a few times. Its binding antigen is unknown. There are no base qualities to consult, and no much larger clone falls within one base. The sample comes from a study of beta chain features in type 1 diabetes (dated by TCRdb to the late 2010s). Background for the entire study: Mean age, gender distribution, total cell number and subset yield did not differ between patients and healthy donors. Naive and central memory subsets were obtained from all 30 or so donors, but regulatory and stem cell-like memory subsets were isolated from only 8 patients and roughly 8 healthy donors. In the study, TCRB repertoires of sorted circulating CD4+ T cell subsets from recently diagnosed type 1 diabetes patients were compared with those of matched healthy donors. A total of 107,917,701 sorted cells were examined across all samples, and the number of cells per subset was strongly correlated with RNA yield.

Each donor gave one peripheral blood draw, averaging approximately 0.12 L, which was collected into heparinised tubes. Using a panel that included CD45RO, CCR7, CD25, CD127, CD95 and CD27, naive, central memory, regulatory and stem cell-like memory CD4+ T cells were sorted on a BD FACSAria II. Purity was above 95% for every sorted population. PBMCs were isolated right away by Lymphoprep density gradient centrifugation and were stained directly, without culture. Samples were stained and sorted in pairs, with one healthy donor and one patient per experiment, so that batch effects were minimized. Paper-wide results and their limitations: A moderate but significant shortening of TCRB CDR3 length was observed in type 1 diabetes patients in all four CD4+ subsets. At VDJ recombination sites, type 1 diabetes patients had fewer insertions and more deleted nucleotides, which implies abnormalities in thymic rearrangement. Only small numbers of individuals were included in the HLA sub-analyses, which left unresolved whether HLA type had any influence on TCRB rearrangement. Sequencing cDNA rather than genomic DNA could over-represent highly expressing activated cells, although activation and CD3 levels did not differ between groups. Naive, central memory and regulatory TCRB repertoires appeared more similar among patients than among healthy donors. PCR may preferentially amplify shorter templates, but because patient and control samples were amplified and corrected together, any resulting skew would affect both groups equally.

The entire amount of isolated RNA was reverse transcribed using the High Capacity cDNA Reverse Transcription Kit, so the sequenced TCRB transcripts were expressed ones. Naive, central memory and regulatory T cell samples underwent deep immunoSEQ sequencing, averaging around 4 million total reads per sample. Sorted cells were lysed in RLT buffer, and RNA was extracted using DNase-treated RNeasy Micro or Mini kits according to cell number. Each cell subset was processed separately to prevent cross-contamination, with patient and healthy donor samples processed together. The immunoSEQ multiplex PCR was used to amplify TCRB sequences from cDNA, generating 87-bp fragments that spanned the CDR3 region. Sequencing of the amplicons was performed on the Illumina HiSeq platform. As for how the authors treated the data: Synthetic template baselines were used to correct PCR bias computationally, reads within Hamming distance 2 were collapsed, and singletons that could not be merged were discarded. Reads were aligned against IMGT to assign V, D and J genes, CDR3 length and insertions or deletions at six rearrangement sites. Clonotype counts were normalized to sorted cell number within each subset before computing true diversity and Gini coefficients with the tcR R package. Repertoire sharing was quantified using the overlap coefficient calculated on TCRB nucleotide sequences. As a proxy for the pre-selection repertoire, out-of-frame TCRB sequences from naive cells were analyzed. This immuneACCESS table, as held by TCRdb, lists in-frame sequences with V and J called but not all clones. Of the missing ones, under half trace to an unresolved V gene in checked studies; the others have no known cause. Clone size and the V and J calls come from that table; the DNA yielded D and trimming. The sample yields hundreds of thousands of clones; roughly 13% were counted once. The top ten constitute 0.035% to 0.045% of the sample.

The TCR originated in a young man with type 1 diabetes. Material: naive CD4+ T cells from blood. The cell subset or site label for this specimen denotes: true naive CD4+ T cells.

This receptor has the CDR3 CASSAREYGYTF. In nucleotides, the sequence is TGTGCCAGCAGCGCCCGGGAGTATGGCTACACCTTC. The receptor chain draws on TRBV5-6 and TRBJ1-2, with the D gene call left open. From a lookup of the germline V gene, CDR1 and CDR2 are SGHDT and YYEEEE. A distance of 9 bases separates the germline ends of V and J, which lose 4 bases and 5 bases respectively. The CDR3 spans 12 residues, from the cysteine through the phenylalanine. CDR3 DNA is the only sequence kept; it has 36 bases, read in frame from the first base.